The 4 T cell receptor beta chains reported below all come from one sample, sequenced in a study of shared clonotypes between healthy human individuals. Measured with immunoSEQ multiplex PCR; TCRdb has only the in-frame clones, and not every one. The table has some 1.5 million clones, nearly 99% seen once. The sequencing sample was made of naive CD4+ T cells sorted from blood. Subset described: CD45RA+ positively selected. The receptors derive from a man aged 30-40 years in good health.

This clone was recorded only once. J is TRBJ2-1 and V is TRBV5-4, with 10 bases aligning to TRBD1. This CDR3 comprises 16 residues. CDR1 is SGHNT, CDR2 YYREEE, per germline (reference sequence). J gave up 6 bases and V 4 bases, and 10 bases lay outside the gene matches. CDR3 loop: CASSRGTGVELNEQFF. In nucleotides, the CDR3 is TGTGCCAGCAGCCGCGGGACAGGGGTAGAGCTCAATGAGCAGTTCTTC.

The chain links TRBV2 to TRBJ2-7, with TRBD1 matching over 8 bases. The junction had 5 bases not matched to a gene; V was cut back by 7 bases and J by 0 bases. Germline V gene lookup returns CDR1 SNHLY and CDR2 FYNNEI. This CDR3 is 14 amino acids long. The CDR3, as DNA: TGTGCCAGCACCCGAGGGACAGGCTCCTACGAGCAGTACTTC. Residues: CASTRGTGSYEQYF.

The chain recombines TRBV27 with TRBJ2-5; D not certain. The ends were cut back, 2 bases at V and 5 bases at J, with 9 bases in the middle. The CDR3 is 13 residues long. The germline V gene has CDR1 MNHEY and CDR2 SMNVEV (reference sequence). CDR3: CASSLDPWETQYF. The CDR3, as DNA: TGTGCCAGCAGTTTAGATCCCTGGGAGACCCAGTACTTC.

The CDR3 coding sequence is TGTGCCAGCACCACGGGGCTATACAATGAGCAGTTCTTC. Translated: CASTTGLYNEQFF. This chain uses TRBV27 with TRBJ2-1; D possibly matches TRBD1 or TRBD2 (5 bases each). CDR3 length: 13 amino acids. V was shortened by 7 bases and J by 4 bases, with 11 bases between the two germline ends. CDR1 MNHEY and CDR2 SMNVEV come from the germline V gene (reference sequence).